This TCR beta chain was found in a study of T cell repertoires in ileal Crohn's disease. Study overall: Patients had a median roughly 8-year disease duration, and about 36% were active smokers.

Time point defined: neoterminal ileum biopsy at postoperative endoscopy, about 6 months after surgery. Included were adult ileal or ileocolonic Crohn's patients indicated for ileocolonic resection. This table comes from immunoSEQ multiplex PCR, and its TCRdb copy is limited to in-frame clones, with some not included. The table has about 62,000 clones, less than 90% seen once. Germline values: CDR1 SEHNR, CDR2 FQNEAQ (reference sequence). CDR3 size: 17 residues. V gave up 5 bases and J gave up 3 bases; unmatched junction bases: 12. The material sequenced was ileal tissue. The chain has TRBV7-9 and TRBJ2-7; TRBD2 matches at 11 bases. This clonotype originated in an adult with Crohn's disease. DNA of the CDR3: TGTGCCAGCAGCCCGGGACTAGCGGAAATGGGGGTCTACGAGCAGTACTTC. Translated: CASSPGLAEMGVYEQYF.